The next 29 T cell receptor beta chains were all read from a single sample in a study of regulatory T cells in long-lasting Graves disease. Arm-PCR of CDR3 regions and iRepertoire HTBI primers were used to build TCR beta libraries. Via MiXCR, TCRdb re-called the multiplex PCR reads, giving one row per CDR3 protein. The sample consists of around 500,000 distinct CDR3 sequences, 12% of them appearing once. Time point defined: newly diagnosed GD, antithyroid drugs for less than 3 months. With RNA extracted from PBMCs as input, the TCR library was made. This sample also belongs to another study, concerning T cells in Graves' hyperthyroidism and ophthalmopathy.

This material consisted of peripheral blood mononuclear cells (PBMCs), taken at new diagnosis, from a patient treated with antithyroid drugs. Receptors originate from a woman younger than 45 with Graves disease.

The CDR3 sequence is CASSFEAGGPWRTQYF. CDR3 coding DNA: TGTGCCAGCAGCTTTGAAGCGGGAGGGCCTTGGAGGACCCAGTACTTC. The chain employs TRBV5-6 and TRBJ2-5; 10 bases line up with TRBD2. With V trimmed by 2 bases and J by 7 bases, 11 bases remained unmatched. Germline CDR1 reads SGHDT; CDR2 reads YYEEEE. CDR3 length equals 16 residues.

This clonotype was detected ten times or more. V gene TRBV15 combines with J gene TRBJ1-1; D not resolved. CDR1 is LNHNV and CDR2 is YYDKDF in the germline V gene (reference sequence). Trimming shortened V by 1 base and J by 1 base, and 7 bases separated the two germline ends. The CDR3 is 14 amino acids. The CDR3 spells CATSRVGQNTEAFF. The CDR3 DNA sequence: TGTGCCACCAGCAGAGTCGGTCAGAACACTGAAGCTTTCTTT.

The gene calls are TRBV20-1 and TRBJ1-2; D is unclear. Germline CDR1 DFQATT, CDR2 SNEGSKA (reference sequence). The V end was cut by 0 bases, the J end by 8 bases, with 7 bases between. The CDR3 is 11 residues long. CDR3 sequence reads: CSARDRIGYTF. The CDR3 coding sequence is TGCAGTGCTAGAGATCGGATAGGCTACACCTTC.

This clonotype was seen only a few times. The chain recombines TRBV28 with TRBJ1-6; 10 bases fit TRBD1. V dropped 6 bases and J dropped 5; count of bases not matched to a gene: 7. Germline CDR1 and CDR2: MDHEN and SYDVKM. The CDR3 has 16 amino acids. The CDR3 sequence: CASSPTGGTNNSPLHF. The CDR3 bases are TGTGCCAGCAGCCCGACAGGGGGCACCAATAATTCACCCCTCCACTTT.

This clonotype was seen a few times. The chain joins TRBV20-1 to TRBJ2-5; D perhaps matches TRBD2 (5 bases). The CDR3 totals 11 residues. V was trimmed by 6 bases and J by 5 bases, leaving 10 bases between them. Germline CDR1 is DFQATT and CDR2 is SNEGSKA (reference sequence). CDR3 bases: TGCAGTGCCTCGGGGTGGGAGACCCAGTACTTC. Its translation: CSASGWETQYF.

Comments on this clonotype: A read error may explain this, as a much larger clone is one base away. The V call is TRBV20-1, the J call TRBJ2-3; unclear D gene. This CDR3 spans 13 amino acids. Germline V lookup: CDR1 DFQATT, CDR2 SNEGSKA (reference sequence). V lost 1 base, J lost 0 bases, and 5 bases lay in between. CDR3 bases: TGCAGTGCTAGAGGGCACAGCACAGATACGCAGTATTTT. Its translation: CSARGHSTDTQYF.

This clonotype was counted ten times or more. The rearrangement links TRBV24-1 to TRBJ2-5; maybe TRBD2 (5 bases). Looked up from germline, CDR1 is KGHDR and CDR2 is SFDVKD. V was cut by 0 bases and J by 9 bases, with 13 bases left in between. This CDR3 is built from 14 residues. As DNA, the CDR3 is TGTGCCACCAGTGATTTGACGGACTCAAGAGCCCAGTACTTC. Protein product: CATSDLTDSRAQYF.

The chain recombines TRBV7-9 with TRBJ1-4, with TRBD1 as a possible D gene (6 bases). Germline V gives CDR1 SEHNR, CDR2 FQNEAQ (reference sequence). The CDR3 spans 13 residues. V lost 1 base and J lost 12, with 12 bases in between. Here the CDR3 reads CASSLEDPGELFF. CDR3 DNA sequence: TGTGCCAGCAGCTTAGAGGATCCAGGGGAACTGTTTTTT.

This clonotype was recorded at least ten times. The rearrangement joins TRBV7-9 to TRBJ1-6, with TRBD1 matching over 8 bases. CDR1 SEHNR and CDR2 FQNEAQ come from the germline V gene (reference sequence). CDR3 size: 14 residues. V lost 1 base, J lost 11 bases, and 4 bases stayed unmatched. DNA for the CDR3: TGTGCCAGCAGCTTAGGGACAGGGTTCACACCCCTCCACTTT. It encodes CASSLGTGFTPLHF.

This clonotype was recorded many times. The CDR3 nucleotides are TGTGCCAGCAGTTCTTTGCGGTCTGGGACACATGAGCAGTTCTTC. Amino acids: CASSSLRSGTHEQFF. The gene calls are TRBV28 and TRBJ2-1, with D tentatively TRBD1 (6 bases). The CDR3 covers 15 residues. Germline assignment: CDR1 MDHEN and CDR2 SYDVKM. Trimming pared 4 bases from V and 8 bases from J, leaving 18 bases between.

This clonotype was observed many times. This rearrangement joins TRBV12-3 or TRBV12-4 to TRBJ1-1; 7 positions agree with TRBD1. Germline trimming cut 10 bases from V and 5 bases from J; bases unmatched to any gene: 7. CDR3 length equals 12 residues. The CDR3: CAIHRGWTEAFF. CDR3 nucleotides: TGTGCCATCCACAGGGGATGGACTGAAGCTTTCTTT.

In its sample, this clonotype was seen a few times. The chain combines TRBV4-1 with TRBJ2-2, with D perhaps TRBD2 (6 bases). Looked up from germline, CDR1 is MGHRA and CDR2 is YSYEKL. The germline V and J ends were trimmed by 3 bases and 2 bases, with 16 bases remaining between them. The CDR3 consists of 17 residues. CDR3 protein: CASSHDRGSPNTGELFF. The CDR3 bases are TGCGCCAGCAGCCACGACCGGGGGTCCCCAAACACCGGGGAGCTGTTTTTT.

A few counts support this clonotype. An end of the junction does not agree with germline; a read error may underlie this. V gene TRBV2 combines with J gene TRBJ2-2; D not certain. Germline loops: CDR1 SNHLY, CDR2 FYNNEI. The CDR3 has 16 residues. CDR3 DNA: TGTGCCAGCAATGAAGCCCCACGGCAGAACACCGGGGAGCTGTTTTTT. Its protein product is CASNEAPRQNTGELFF.

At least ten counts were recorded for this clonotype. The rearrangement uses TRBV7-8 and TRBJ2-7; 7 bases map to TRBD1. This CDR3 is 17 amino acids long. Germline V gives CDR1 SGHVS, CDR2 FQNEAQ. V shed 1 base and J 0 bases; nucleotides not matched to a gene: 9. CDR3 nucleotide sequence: TGTGCCAGCAGCTTAGGATGGTCGGACAGGAGCTCCTACGAGCAGTACTTC. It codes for CASSLGWSDRSSYEQYF.

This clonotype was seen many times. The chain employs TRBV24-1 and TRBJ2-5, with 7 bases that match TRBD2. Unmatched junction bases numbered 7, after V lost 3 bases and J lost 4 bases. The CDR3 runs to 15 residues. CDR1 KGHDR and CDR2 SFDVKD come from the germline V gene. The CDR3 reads CATSDPGSGGETQYF. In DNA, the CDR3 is TGTGCCACCAGTGATCCCGGTTCGGGAGGAGAGACCCAGTACTTC.

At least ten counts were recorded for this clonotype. The CDR3 region is CASSVGDTTEAFF. CDR3 in DNA: TGTGCCAGCAGCGTGGGGGACACGACTGAAGCTTTCTTT. The chain carries TRBV9 and TRBJ1-1, with D perhaps matching TRBD1 (6 bases). V gave up 2 bases and J gave up 5 bases, with 10 bases separating them. The CDR3 is made up of 13 amino acids. Germline-derived CDR1 and CDR2 are SGDLS and YYNGEE.

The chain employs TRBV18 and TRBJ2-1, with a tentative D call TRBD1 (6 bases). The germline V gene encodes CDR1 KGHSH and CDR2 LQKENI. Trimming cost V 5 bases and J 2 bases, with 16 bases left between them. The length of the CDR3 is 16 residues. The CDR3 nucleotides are TGTGCCAGCTCAACAACCCAACAGGGCCCCTACAATGAGCAGTTCTTC. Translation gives CASSTTQQGPYNEQFF.

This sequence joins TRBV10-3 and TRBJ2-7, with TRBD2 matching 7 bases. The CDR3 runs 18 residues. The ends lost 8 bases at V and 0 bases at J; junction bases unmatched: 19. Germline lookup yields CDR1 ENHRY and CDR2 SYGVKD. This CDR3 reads CAIRIKSGTPSNSYEQYF. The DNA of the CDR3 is TGTGCCATCCGAATTAAGAGCGGGACCCCATCTAACTCCTACGAGCAGTACTTC.

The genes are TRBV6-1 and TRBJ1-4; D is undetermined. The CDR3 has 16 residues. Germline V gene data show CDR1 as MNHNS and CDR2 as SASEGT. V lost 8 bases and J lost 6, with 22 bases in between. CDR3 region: CASHGRVPAQDEKLFF. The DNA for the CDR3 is TGTGCCAGCCACGGACGTGTCCCGGCACAAGATGAAAAACTGTTTTTT.

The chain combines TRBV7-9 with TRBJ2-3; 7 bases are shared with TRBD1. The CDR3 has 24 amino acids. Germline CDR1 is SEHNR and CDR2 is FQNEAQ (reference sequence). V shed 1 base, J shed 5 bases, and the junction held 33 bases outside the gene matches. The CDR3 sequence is CASSLDRWGTVRKRFMESVDTQYF. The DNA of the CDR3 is TGTGCCAGCAGCTTAGATCGATGGGGGACAGTGAGAAAACGATTCATGGAATCGGTAGATACGCAGTATTTT.

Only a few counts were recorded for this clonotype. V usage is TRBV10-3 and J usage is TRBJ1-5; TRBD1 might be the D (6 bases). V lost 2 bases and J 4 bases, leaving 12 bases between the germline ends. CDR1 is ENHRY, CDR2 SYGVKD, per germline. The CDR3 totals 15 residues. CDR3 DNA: TGTGCCATCAGTGAGACAGGGAGAGTAAATCAGCCCCAGCATTTT. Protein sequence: CAISETGRVNQPQHF.

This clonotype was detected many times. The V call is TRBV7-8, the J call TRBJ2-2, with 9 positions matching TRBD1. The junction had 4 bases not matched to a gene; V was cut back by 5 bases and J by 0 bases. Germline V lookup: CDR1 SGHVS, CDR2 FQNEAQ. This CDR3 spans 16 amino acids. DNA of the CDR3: TGTGCCAGCAGCCCACGACAGGGGGCGAACACCGGGGAGCTGTTTTTT. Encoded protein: CASSPRQGANTGELFF. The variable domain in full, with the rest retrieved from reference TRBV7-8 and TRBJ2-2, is GAGVSQSPRYKVAKRGQDVALRCDPISGHVSLFWYQQALGQGPEFLTYFQNEAQLDKSGLPSDRFFAERPEGSVSTLKIQRTQQEDSAVYLCASSPRQGANTGELFFGEGSRLTVL.

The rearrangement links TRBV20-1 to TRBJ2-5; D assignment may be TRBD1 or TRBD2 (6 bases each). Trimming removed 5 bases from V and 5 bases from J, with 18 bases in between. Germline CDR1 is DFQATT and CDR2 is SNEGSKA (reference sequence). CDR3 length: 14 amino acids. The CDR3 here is CSASLGGEAETQYF. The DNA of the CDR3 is TGCAGTGCTTCCCTCGGGGGCGAAGCGGAGACCCAGTACTTC.

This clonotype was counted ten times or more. The CDR3 loop is CASGNRGRKETQYF. In DNA form, the CDR3 reads TGTGCCAGTGGAAACAGGGGGAGGAAGGAGACCCAGTACTTC. The V call is TRBV19, the J call TRBJ2-5, with 8 bases aligning to TRBD1. The CDR3 spans 14 residues. Germline CDR1 is LNHDA and CDR2 is SQIVND (reference sequence). V dropped 8 bases and J dropped 5; count of bases not matched to a gene: 10. The full variable domain, its missing parts supplied by reference TRBV19 and TRBJ2-5, is DGGITQSPKYLFRKEGQNVTLSCEQNLNHDAMYWYRQDPGQGLRLIYYSQIVNDFQKGDIAEGYSVSREKKESFPLTVTSAQKNPTAFYLCASGNRGRKETQYFGPGTRLLVL.

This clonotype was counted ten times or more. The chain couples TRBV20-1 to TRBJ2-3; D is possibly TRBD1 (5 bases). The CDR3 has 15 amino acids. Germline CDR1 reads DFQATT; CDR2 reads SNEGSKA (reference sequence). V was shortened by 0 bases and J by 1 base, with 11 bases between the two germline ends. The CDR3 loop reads CSARDQGGRTDTQYF. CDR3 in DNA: TGCAGTGCTAGAGATCAGGGCGGTCGCACAGATACGCAGTATTTT.

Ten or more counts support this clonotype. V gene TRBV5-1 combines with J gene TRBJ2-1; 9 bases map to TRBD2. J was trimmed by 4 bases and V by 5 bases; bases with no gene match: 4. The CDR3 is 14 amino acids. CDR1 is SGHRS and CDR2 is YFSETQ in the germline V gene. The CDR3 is CASRTSGVYNEQFF. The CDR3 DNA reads TGCGCCAGCAGGACTAGCGGAGTTTACAATGAGCAGTTCTTC. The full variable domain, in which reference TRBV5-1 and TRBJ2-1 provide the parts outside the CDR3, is KAGVTQTPRYLIKTRGQQVTLSCSPISGHRSVSWYQQTPGQGLQFLFEYFSETQRNKGNFPGRFSGRQFSNSRSEMNVSTLELGDSALYLCASRTSGVYNEQFFGPGTRLTVL.

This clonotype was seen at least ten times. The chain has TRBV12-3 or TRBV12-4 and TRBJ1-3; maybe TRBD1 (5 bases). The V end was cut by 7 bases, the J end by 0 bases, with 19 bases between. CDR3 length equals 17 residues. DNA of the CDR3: TGTGCCAGCAAACCGGGACGTAAAACCTACTCTGGAAACACCATATATTTT. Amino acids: CASKPGRKTYSGNTIYF.

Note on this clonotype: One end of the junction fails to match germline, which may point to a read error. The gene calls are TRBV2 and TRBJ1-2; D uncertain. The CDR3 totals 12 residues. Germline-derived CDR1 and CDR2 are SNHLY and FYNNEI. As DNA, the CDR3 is TGTGCCAGCAGCGAAGAAATATATGGCTACACCTTC. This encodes CASSEEIYGYTF.

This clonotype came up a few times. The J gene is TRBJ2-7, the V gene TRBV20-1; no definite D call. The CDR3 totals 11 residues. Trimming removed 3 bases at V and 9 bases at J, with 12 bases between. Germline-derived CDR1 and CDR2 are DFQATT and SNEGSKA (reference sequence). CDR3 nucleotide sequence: TGCAGTGCTAGTCCCCTGCGTGGGCAGTACTTC. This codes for CSASPLRGQYF.